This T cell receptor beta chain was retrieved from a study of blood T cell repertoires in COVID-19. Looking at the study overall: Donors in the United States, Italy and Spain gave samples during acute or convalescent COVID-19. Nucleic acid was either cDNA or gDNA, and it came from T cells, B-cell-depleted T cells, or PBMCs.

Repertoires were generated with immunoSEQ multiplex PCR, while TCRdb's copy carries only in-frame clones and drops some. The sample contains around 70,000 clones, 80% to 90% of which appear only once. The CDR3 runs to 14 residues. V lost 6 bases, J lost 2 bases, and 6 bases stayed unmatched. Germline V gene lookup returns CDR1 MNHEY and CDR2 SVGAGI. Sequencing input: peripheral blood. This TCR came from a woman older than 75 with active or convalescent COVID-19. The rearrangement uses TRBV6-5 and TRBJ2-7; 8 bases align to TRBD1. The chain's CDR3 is CASRTDRGAYEQYF. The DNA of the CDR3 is TGTGCCAGCAGAACCGACAGGGGAGCCTACGAGCAGTACTTC.